Below are 5 T cell receptor beta chains sequenced from a single sample in a study of shared clonotypes between healthy human individuals. Sequencing was performed with immunoSEQ multiplex PCR; in TCRdb, only in-frame clones are kept and a portion is missing. The repertoire has about 870,000 clones, almost 95% of them found once; the top ten carry less than 25%. Terminally differentiated effector memory CD45RA+ cells were excluded from the naive CD8 cells, which were CD45RO-negative and positively selected for CCR7. Sequencing was performed on naive CD8+ T cells sorted from blood. Source of these receptors: a man younger than 45 in good health.

The V call is TRBV7-9, the J call TRBJ1-5; D perhaps matches TRBD1 (5 bases). The CDR3 totals 14 residues. Per the germline V gene, CDR1 is SEHNR and CDR2 is FQNEAQ (reference sequence). V lost 7 bases to trimming and J lost 7 bases, with 17 bases between them. This CDR3 reads CASNELRGSQPQHF. Written as DNA, the CDR3 is TGTGCCAGCAACGAACTAAGGGGCAGCCAGCCCCAGCATTTT.

The chain links TRBV29-1 to TRBJ2-7, with 10 nucleotides matching TRBD2. The germline CDR1 and CDR2 sequences are SQVTM and ANQGSEA. This CDR3 is 16 amino acids long. V lost 0 bases and J lost 6; bases outside the gene matches: 11. The CDR3 bases are TGCAGCGTTGAAGATCTAGCGGGAGAGATACGACGCGAGCAGTACTTC. It yields the protein CSVEDLAGEIRREQYF.

The chain recombines TRBV6-5 with TRBJ2-1; 8 bases fit TRBD2. There are 16 residues in the CDR3. From germline, CDR1 is MNHEY and CDR2 SVGAGI. V lost 0 bases, J lost 5 bases, and 6 bases stayed unmatched. CDR3 sequence (DNA): TGTGCCAGCAGTTACTCGCAGCGGGAGAGCCACAATGAGCAGTTCTTC. Translation: CASSYSQRESHNEQFF.

On this clone itself: Other nucleotide sequences in the sample specify the same CDR3. V is TRBV7-6 and J is TRBJ2-3; D possibly uses TRBD1 or TRBD2 (5 bases each). There are 13 residues in the CDR3. The germline V and J ends were trimmed by 3 bases and 1 base, with 5 bases remaining between them. CDR1 is SGHVS, CDR2 FNYEAQ, per germline. CDR3 coding DNA: TGTGCCAGCAGCTTGGGGGGCACAGATACGCAGTATTTT. As protein: CASSLGGTDTQYF.

The chain couples TRBV9 to TRBJ2-7; possibly TRBD1 for D (6 bases). V lost 5 bases and J lost 6, with 12 bases in between. This CDR3 spans 12 amino acids. Germline loops: CDR1 SGDLS, CDR2 YYNGEE. CDR3 in amino acids: CASRGAGLEQYF. CDR3 bases: TGTGCCAGCAGGGGGGCTGGGCTCGAGCAGTACTTC.